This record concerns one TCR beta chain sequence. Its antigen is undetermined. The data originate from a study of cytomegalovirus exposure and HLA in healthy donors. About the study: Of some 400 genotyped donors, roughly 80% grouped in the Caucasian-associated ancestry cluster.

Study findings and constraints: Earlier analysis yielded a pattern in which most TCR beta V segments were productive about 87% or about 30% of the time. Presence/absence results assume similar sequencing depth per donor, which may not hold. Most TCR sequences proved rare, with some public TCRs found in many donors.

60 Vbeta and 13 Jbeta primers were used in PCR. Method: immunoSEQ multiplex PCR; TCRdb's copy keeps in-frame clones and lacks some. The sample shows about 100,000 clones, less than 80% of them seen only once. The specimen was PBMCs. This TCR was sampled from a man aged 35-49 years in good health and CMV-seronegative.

The CDR3 region is CASSLGPQMNTEAFF. Here the CDR3 DNA reads TGTGCCAGCAGTTTAGGGCCACAGATGAACACTGAAGCTTTCTTT. This chain uses TRBV28 with TRBJ1-1; D remains unclear. V lost 2 bases and J 0 bases, leaving 10 bases between the germline ends. The CDR3 contains 15 residues. The germline V gene has CDR1 MDHEN and CDR2 SYDVKM.